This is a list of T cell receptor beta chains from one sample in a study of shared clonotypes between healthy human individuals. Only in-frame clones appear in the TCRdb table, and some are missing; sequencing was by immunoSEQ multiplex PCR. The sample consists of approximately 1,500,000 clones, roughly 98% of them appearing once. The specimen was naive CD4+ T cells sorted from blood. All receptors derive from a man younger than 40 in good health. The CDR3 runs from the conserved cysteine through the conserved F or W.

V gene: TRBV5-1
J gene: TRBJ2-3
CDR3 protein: CASSLDPSRGTDTQYF

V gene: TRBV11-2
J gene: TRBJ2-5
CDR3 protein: CASSHGRLGETQYF

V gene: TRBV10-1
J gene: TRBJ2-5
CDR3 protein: CASSESALAGAQETQYF

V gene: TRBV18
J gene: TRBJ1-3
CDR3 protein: CASSPDRLSGNTIYF

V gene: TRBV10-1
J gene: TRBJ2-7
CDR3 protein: CASGEGGQVIYEQYF

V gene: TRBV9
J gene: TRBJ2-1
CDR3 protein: CASSVAPGLAPNEQFF

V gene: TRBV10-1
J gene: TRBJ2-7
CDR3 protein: CASSEYGTDYEQYF

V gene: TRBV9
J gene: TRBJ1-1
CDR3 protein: CASSVVVGSAEAFF

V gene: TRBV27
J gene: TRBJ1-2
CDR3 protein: CASSFDRVNYGYTF

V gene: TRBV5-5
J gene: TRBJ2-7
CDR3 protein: CASSYMGTYSYEQYF

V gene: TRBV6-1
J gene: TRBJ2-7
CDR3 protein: CASSEMGGTTYEQYF

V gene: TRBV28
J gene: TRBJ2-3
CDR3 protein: CASSLGLAGSNFYTDTQYF

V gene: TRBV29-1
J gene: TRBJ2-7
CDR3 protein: CSVHTGGHEQYF

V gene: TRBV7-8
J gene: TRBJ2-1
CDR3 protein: CASSLPASGLYNEQFF

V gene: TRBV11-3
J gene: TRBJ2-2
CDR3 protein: CASSLGERSGELFF

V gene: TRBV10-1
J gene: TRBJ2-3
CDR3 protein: CASGANQDTQYF

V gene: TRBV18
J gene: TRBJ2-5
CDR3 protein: CASSPPGQETQYF

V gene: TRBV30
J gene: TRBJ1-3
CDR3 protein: CAWSVSSGNTIYF

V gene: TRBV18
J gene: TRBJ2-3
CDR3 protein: CASSPPVGTKRTDTQYF

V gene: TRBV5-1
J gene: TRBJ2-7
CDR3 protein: CASSADSRSYEQYF

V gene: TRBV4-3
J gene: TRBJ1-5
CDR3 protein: CASSQDWGTGRNQPQHF

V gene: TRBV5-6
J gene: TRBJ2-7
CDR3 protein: CASKPSGIYEQYF

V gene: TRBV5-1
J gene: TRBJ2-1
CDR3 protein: CASSRDQLTYNEQFF

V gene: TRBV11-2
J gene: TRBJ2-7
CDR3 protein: CASSLVAGSSYEQYF

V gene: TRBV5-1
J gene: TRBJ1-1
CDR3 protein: CANSLFQGDTEAFF

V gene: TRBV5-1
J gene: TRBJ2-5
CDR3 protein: CASSLDGFQETQYF

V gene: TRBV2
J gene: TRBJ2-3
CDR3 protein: CASSGPGQGFPTDTQYF

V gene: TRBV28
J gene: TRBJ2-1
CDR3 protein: CASTVGGSTYNEQFF

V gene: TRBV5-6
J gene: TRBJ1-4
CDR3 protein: CASSTEGNEKLFF

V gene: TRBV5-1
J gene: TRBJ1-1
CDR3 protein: CASSLNGGNTEAFF

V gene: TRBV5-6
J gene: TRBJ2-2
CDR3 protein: CASSELGGIDTGELFF

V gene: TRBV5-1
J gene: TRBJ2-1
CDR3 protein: CASSRSGARNNEQFF

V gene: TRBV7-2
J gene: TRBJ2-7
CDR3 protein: CASSFIASGSYEQYF

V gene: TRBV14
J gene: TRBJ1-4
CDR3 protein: CASSQRGWGEKLFF

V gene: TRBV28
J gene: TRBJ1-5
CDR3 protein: CASSPTLGAHQPQHF

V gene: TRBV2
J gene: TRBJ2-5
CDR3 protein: CASSRGHPGSGQETQYF

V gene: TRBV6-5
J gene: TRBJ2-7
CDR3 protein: CASSKEHLDEQYF

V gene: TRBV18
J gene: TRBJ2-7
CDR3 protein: CASSPLRFERGFIYEQYF

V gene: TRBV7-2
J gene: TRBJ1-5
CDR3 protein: CASTPTSSTSNQPQHF

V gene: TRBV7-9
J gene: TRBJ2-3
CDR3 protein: CASSVGGLAGVVTDTQYF

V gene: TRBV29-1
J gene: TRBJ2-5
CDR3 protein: CSVRPGSWQETQYF

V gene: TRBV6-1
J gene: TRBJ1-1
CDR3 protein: CASSATLGGPRNTEAFF

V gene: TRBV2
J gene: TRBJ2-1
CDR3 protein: CASSEARTEQFF

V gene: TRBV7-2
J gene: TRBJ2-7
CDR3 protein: CASSLEVGQAYEQYF

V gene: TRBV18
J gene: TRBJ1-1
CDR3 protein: CASSPLPNWGRNTEAFF

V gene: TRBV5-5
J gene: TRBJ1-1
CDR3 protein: CASSENTEAFF

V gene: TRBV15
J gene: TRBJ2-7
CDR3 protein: CATSPRGGQGAYEQYF

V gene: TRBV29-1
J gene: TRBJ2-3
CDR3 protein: CSVEDAGGTDTQYF

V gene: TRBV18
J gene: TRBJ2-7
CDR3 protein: CASSPGPNYEQYF

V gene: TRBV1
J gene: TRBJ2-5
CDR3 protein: CTSSQPTSGSSRETQYF

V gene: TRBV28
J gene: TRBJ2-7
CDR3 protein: CASSGRVSGEQYF

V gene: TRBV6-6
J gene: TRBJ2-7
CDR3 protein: CASRGLQGVSYEQYF

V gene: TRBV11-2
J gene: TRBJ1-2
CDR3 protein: CASRAYRGLRGYTF

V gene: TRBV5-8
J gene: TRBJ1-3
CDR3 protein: CASRHRGPSGNTIYF

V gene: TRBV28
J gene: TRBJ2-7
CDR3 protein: CASSLDLGSYEQYF

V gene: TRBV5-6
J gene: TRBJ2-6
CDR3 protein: CASSPPSGSGPGANVLTF